Presented here are 2 T cell receptor beta chains from one specimen sequenced in a study of blood T cell repertoires in COVID-19. TCRdb's table, derived via immunoSEQ multiplex PCR, lists solely in-frame clones and lacks some. The sample includes roughly 300,000 clones, just over 85% of them seen just once. The sample comprised PBMCs or T cells enriched from blood (not recorded which). These receptors all stem from a man aged 30-40 years who had recovered from COVID-19.

This clone was detected once. The rearrangement uses TRBV2 and TRBJ1-1; unclear D gene. The CDR3 runs 13 residues. Germline V gene sequence: CDR1 SNHLY, CDR2 FYNNEI. The V end lost 8 bases, the J end lost 1 base, and 11 bases lay between the germline ends. The CDR3 coding sequence is TGTGCCAGCCGACCGACACGGAACACTGAAGCTTTCTTT. It translates to CASRPTRNTEAFF.

The chain links TRBV7-9 to TRBJ2-7; the D is unclear. Germline V gene sequence: CDR1 SEHNR, CDR2 FQNEAQ (reference sequence). The length of the CDR3 is 15 residues. V was clipped by 1 base and J by 1 base, with 11 bases between them. The CDR3 region is CASSLVQSASYEQYF. The CDR3 DNA is TGTGCCAGCAGCTTAGTCCAGTCAGCGTCCTACGAGCAGTACTTC.